A single sample is the source of the 25 T cell receptor beta chains below, sequenced in a study of blood T cells in healthy people across ages. A J-beta primer mix and a sample-barcoded 5' primer were used in a second PCR of about 7 to 12 cycles. From the 5' RACE reads, TCRdb called clonotypes with MiXCR, one entry per CDR3 protein. The sample yields 380,000 or so distinct CDR3 sequences, 52% seen once. Sequenced material: blood. The receptors were gathered from a man aged 55 to 70 in good health.

This clonotype occurred once. V is TRBV29-1 and J is TRBJ2-5, with 9 bases fitting TRBD2. Germline assignment: CDR1 SQVTM and CDR2 ANQGSEA. The CDR3 sequence is 14 residues long. V lost 8 bases and J lost 4; bases outside the gene matches: 11. CDR3 coding DNA: TGCAGCATGACGGGTAGCGGGAGAACAGAGACCCAGTACTTC. Protein sequence: CSMTGSGRTETQYF.

This clonotype was seen repeatedly, ten times or more. The rearrangement uses TRBV3-1 and TRBJ1-2; D is ambiguous. Trimming shortened V by 0 bases and J by 8 bases, and 4 bases separated the two germline ends. The CDR3 has 11 residues. Germline CDR1 reads LGHDT; CDR2 reads YNNKEL (reference sequence). Here the CDR3 reads CASSQDFGYTF. In DNA, the CDR3 is TGTGCCAGCAGCCAAGATTTCGGCTACACCTTC.

The rearrangement links TRBV6-2 or TRBV6-3 to TRBJ2-1; D might be TRBD1 (5 bases). Germline loops: CDR1 MNHEY, CDR2 SVGEGT. V was trimmed by 6 bases and J by 7 bases, leaving 13 bases between them. The length of the CDR3 is 13 residues. The CDR3 here is CASRYRTSNEQFF. DNA of the CDR3: TGTGCCAGCAGGTATCGGACATCAAATGAGCAGTTCTTC.

This clonotype was detected a few times. The rearrangement joins TRBV29-1 to TRBJ2-7; D is uncertain. The germline gives CDR1 SQVTM, CDR2 ANQGSEA. Trimming took 4 bases from V and 0 from J, leaving 10 bases between them. CDR3 length: 13 amino acids. The DNA for the CDR3 is TGCAGCGTTGGGCAGGCTCCCTCCTACGAGCAGTACTTC. This codes for CSVGQAPSYEQYF.

This CDR3 reads CATSRDHGETGEFTDTQYF. For the CDR3, the DNA is TGTGCCACCAGCAGAGACCACGGGGAGACAGGGGAGTTTACAGATACGCAGTATTTT. This chain connects TRBV15 to TRBJ2-3, with 8 nucleotides matching TRBD1. This CDR3 has 19 residues. V trimming: 0 bases; J trimming: 3 bases; junction bases outside the gene matches: 14. Per germline, CDR1 LNHNV and CDR2 YYDKDF (reference sequence).

V and J are TRBV7-2 and TRBJ1-1, with 7 bases lining up with TRBD1. Germline CDR1 and CDR2: SGHTA and FQGNSA. The CDR3 sequence is 18 residues long. V gave up 1 base and J gave up 4 bases; unmatched junction bases: 15. CDR3 sequence (DNA): TGTGCCAGCAGCTTAGGTGGCGTGACAGGGTTTGTAAGCACTGAAGCTTTCTTT. As protein: CASSLGGVTGFVSTEAFF.

This clonotype was detected many times. The chain is built from TRBV13 and TRBJ1-2, with 7 positions matching TRBD1. Germline lookup yields CDR1 PRHDT and CDR2 FYEKMQ (reference sequence). The CDR3 has 14 amino acids. The V segment lost 3 bases and the J segment 3 bases; nucleotides outside the gene matches: 4. The CDR3 is CASSLGTGDYGYTF. As DNA, the CDR3 is TGTGCCAGCAGCTTGGGAACAGGGGACTATGGCTACACCTTC.

In the case of this clonotype: The junction differs from germline at one of its ends, possibly a read error. The chain combines TRBV7-3 with TRBJ1-3; D is ambiguous. CDR1 and CDR2 from the germline V gene are SGHTA and FQGTGA. This CDR3 is 16 amino acids long. CDR3 DNA: TGTGCCAGCAGCTTAACCGACGGGTACTCTGGAAACACCGTATATTTT. This codes for CASSLTDGYSGNTVYF. The complete variable domain, with remaining parts taken from reference TRBV7-3 and TRBJ1-3, reads GAGVSQTPSNKVTEKGKYVELRCDPISGHTALYWYRQSLGQGPEFLIYFQGTGAADDSGLPNDRFFAVRPEGSVSTLKIQRTERGDSAVYLCASSLTDGYSGNTVYFGEGSWLTVV.

This chain links TRBV4-3 with TRBJ2-7; D is unresolved. Trimming pared 4 bases from V and 0 bases from J, leaving 13 bases between. The CDR3 is 15 residues long. Germline CDR1 LGHNA, CDR2 YSLEER. Here the CDR3 reads CASSPDRAYSYEQYF. CDR3 nucleotides: TGCGCCAGCAGCCCGGACCGGGCTTACTCCTACGAGCAGTACTTC.

This clonotype appeared a few times. V usage is TRBV7-9 and J usage is TRBJ2-1; 7 positions agree with TRBD2. The CDR3 extends over 16 amino acids. V lost 5 bases and J lost 7; bases outside the gene matches: 14. Germline assignment: CDR1 SEHNR and CDR2 FQNEAQ (reference sequence). The CDR3 reads CASSRKVTGGTNEQFF. The DNA for the CDR3 is TGTGCCAGCAGCCGAAAGGTAACGGGGGGTACAAATGAGCAGTTCTTC.

This clonotype was seen just once. The CDR3 is CASSLDRTNYEQYF. CDR3 sequence (DNA): TGTGCCAGCTCACTCGACAGGACAAACTACGAGCAGTACTTC. The genes are TRBV18 and TRBJ2-7, with D possibly TRBD1 on 6 matching bases. The CDR3 runs to 14 residues. CDR1 and CDR2 (germline): KGHSH, LQKENI. Trimming cost V 4 bases and J 3 bases, with 13 bases left between them.

The chain uses TRBV6-1 and TRBJ1-1, with 7 bases fitting TRBD1. The germline V gene encodes CDR1 MNHNS and CDR2 SASEGT. The CDR3 has 13 residues. With V trimmed by 6 bases and J by 0 bases, 1 base remained unmatched. The CDR3 region is CASRDRLNTEAFF. CDR3 DNA: TGTGCCAGCAGGGACAGGTTGAACACTGAAGCTTTCTTT.

This clonotype was found a few times. CDR3 loop: CSVDISDSPDGYTF. For the CDR3, the DNA is TGCAGCGTTGATATATCGGACAGCCCTGATGGCTACACCTTC. The chain carries TRBV29-1 and TRBJ1-2; D perhaps matches TRBD1 (6 bases). Trimming took off 3 bases at V and 6 bases at J, with 17 bases between the two ends. This CDR3 contains 14 residues. The germline V gene has CDR1 SQVTM and CDR2 ANQGSEA.

This sequence joins TRBV30 and TRBJ1-2; D is possibly TRBD1 (6 bases). Germline CDR1 GTSNPN, CDR2 SVGIG (reference sequence). The CDR3 runs 13 residues. V was shortened by 2 bases and J by 8 bases, with 15 bases between the two germline ends. The CDR3 bases are TGTGCCTGGAGTAACTCCAGGGGCTGGGGCTACACCTTC. Its translation is CAWSNSRGWGYTF.

The rearrangement uses TRBV7-9 and TRBJ2-1; 8 bases line up with TRBD2. Germline V gives CDR1 SEHNR, CDR2 FQNEAQ (reference sequence). This CDR3 is built from 15 residues. J lost 5 bases, V lost 2 bases, and 5 bases had no gene match. In DNA form, the CDR3 reads TGTGCCAGCAGCTTACGGCGGGGGGCTCACAATGAGCAGTTCTTC. This codes for CASSLRRGAHNEQFF. Full variable domain (outside the CDR3, taken from reference TRBV7-9 and TRBJ2-1): DTGVSQNPRHKITKRGQNVTFRCDPISEHNRLYWYRQTLGQGPEFLTYFQNEAQLEKSRLLSDRFSAERPKGSFSTLEIQRTEQGDSAMYLCASSLRRGAHNEQFFGPGTRLTVL.

This clonotype was seen many times. The V call is TRBV12-3 or TRBV12-4, the J call TRBJ2-2; 7 bases fit TRBD1. CDR3 length: 14 residues. With V trimmed by 6 bases and J by 8 bases, 9 bases remained unmatched. CDR3 in DNA: TGTGCCAGCAGAGCAAAGGGGGCGTCGGGGGAGCTGTTTTTT. The encoded protein is CASRAKGASGELFF.

This clonotype was seen a handful of times. The chain employs TRBV20-1 and TRBJ2-4, with 12 bases matching TRBD2. CDR1 and CDR2 from the germline V gene are DFQATT and SNEGSKA (reference sequence). The trim removed 5 bases at V and 3 bases at J, leaving 8 bases unmatched. The CDR3 loop spans 16 amino acids. CDR3 residues: CSALLAGGLNKNIQYF. CDR3 sequence (DNA): TGCAGTGCTTTACTAGCGGGGGGTCTAAACAAAAACATTCAGTACTTC.

The CDR3 sequence is CASSFRDSRSGGYTF. The CDR3 bases are TGTGCCAGCAGCTTCAGAGACAGCAGGTCGGGTGGCTACACCTTC. The rearrangement joins TRBV7-9 to TRBJ1-2, with D tentatively TRBD1 (5 bases). The germline CDR1 and CDR2 sequences are SEHNR and FQNEAQ (reference sequence). V gave up 3 bases and J gave up 7 bases, with 18 bases separating them. The CDR3 extends over 15 amino acids.

The chain joins TRBV10-3 to TRBJ2-7; the D gene is possibly TRBD1 (6 bases). Gene TRBJ2-5 matches the end of the DNA better, so the J call may be wrong. The CDR3 sequence is 13 residues long. Germline values: CDR1 ENHRY, CDR2 SYGVKD. CDR3 nucleotide sequence: TGTGCCATCAGTGACAGGGGCTCAGAGACCCAGTACTTC. Encoded protein: CAISDRGSETQYF.

The chain carries TRBV2 and TRBJ2-6; possibly TRBD2 for D (7 bases). The CDR3 is made up of 18 amino acids. Germline V gene data show CDR1 as SNHLY and CDR2 as FYNNEI. V was pared by 6 bases and J by 0 bases, with 18 bases between. DNA for the CDR3: TGTGCCAGCAGGGGGGCCGGGAGGCCGCGCTCTGGGGCCAACGTCCTGACTTTC. Amino acid sequence: CASRGAGRPRSGANVLTF. Full variable domain (missing parts from reference TRBV2 and TRBJ2-6): EPEVTQTPSHQVTQMGQEVILRCVPISNHLYFYWYRQILGQKVEFLVSFYNNEISEKSEIFDDQFSVERPDGSNFTLKIRSTKLEDSAMYFCASRGAGRPRSGANVLTFGAGSRLTVL.

V gene TRBV20-1 combines with J gene TRBJ1-6, with D perhaps TRBD1 (5 bases). Trimming took 6 bases from V and 3 from J, leaving 12 bases between them. The CDR3 is 14 residues long. The germline V gene encodes CDR1 DFQATT and CDR2 SNEGSKA (reference sequence). The CDR3 here is CSAGERIYNSPLHF. In DNA form, the CDR3 reads TGCAGTGCGGGGGAGAGAATCTATAATTCACCCCTCCACTTT.

This clonotype occurred a few times. The genes are TRBV7-2 and TRBJ2-7; 10 positions match TRBD2. Germline V gene lookup returns CDR1 SGHTA and CDR2 FQGNSA. The CDR3 spans 16 residues. Trimming cost V 7 bases and J 7 bases; bases outside gene matches: 16. This CDR3 reads CASIDPGTSVRNEQYF. CDR3 coding DNA: TGTGCCAGCATCGATCCAGGGACTAGCGTCCGGAATGAGCAGTACTTC.

There are many counts of this clonotype. The rearrangement uses TRBV7-2 and TRBJ2-6; D not certain. Trimming left V 3 bases short and J 1 base short, with 7 bases between. Germline-derived CDR1 and CDR2 are SGHTA and FQGNSA. The CDR3 has 15 residues. The CDR3 here is CASSFGGSGANVLTF. The DNA of the CDR3 is TGTGCCAGCAGCTTCGGTGGGTCTGGGGCCAACGTCCTGACTTTC.

The CDR3 region has the DNA TGTGCCAGCTCCCCCGGGACTAGCGGGAAGGATACGCAGTATTTT. It specifies CASSPGTSGKDTQYF. The V gene is TRBV6-2 or TRBV6-3, the J gene TRBJ2-3, with TRBD2 matching over 13 bases. J lost 6 bases, V lost 8 bases, and 8 bases had no gene match. The germline V gene has CDR1 MNHEY and CDR2 SVGEGT. The CDR3 contains 15 residues.

Comment on this clonotype: One end of the junction varies from germline; a read error may be responsible. The chain links TRBV5-6 to TRBJ2-5, with D hard to call. Germline CDR1 and CDR2: SGHDT and YYEEEE. CDR3 length: 13 amino acids. The CDR3 nucleotides read TGTGCCAGCAGCTGGTCAGCCCAAGAAACCCAGTACTTC. Translated, it gives CASSWSAQETQYF. Looking up the rest from reference TRBV5-6 and TRBJ2-5 gives the full variable domain: DAGVTQSPTHLIKTRGQQVTLRCSPKSGHDTVSWYQQALGQGPQFIFQYYEEEERQRGNFPDRFSGHQFPNYSSELNVNALLLGDSALYLCASSWSAQETQYFGPGTRLLVL.